What follows are 6 T cell receptor beta chains derived from one specimen sequenced in a study of early T cells in non-severe SARS-CoV-2 infection. MiXCR, applied by TCRdb to the 5' RACE reads, yields one record per CDR3 protein. The table includes some 66,000 distinct CDR3 sequences, approximately 10% detected once. Sequencing was done on a sample of whole blood. The receptors shown here come from an adult who was a healthcare worker with PCR-confirmed SARS-CoV-2 infection or an uninfected control (not recorded which).

The chain is built from TRBV2 and TRBJ1-2; 7 bases are a match to TRBD1. Looked up from germline, CDR1 is SNHLY and CDR2 is FYNNEI. The trim removed 6 bases at V and 4 bases at J, leaving 5 bases unmatched. CDR3 length equals 13 residues. CDR3 sequence (DNA): TGTGCCAGCAGGAGACAGGGCGCCTATGGCTACACCTTC. Amino acids: CASRRQGAYGYTF.

This clonotype occurred a few times. The chain uses TRBV11-2 and TRBJ1-4; D ambiguous. Trimming removed 5 bases from V and 6 bases from J, with 10 bases in between. Germline V lookup: CDR1 SGHAT, CDR2 FQNNGV. The CDR3 spans 13 residues. CDR3 DNA sequence: TGTGCCAGCAGCCCCAACACCGATGAAAAACTGTTTTTT. This encodes CASSPNTDEKLFF.

V usage is TRBV7-8 and J usage is TRBJ1-4; D might be TRBD1 (6 bases). The CDR3 has 15 amino acids. In germline, CDR1 is SGHVS, CDR2 FQNEAQ. Trimming removed 3 bases at V and 5 bases at J, with 13 bases between. The CDR3 DNA follows: TGTGCCAGCAGCTTTGAACGGGACACAAATGAAAAACTGTTTTTT. Its translation is CASSFERDTNEKLFF. Drawing the rest from reference TRBV7-8 and TRBJ1-4, the complete variable domain is GAGVSQSPRYKVAKRGQDVALRCDPISGHVSLFWYQQALGQGPEFLTYFQNEAQLDKSGLPSDRFFAERPEGSVSTLKIQRTQQEDSAVYLCASSFERDTNEKLFFGSGTQLSVL.

CDR3 amino acids: CASIGERSYEQYF. The CDR3 DNA is TGCGCCAGCATTGGGGAGCGCTCCTACGAGCAGTACTTC. The chain employs TRBV5-1 and TRBJ2-7; the D gene is possibly TRBD2 (5 bases). CDR1 and CDR2 (germline): SGHRS, YFSETQ. Trimming removed 6 bases from V and 0 bases from J, with 10 bases in between. This CDR3 spans 13 amino acids.

The chain recombines TRBV7-2 with TRBJ2-1, with D perhaps matching TRBD2 (6 bases). The CDR3 spans 15 residues. V was pared by 5 bases and J by 6 bases, with 17 bases between. CDR1 is SGHTA, CDR2 FQGNSA, per germline. CDR3: CASSPRSGGVNEQFF. As DNA, the CDR3 is TGTGCCAGCAGCCCGAGGAGCGGAGGGGTCAATGAGCAGTTCTTC.

This clonotype showed up just a few times. The chain uses TRBV6-5 and TRBJ1-5, with 7 bases matching TRBD1. The CDR3 is 15 amino acids. V lost 5 bases and J lost 1; bases outside the gene matches: 5. In germline, CDR1 is MNHEY, CDR2 SVGAGI. Here the CDR3 DNA reads TGTGCCAGCAGTCCGGACAGGACCAGCAATCAGCCCCAGCATTTT. Protein: CASSPDRTSNQPQHF.